This TCR beta chain was sequenced during a study of blood T cell repertoires in COVID-19 (dated by TCRdb to 2020 to 2022). About the investigation overall: Collaborator samples came from the United States, Italy and Spain and covered acute and convalescent phases of COVID-19. The repertoires were released in a freely available public database intended as a resource for research on the immune response to SARS-CoV-2. The samples were drawn from the first 160 participants of the ongoing ImmuneRACE study and from 1,254 subjects provided by 6 global collaborators. The dataset comprised deeply sampled blood TCRbeta repertoires from subjects exposed to, actively infected with, or recovered from COVID-19. Sample metadata almost always included a de-identified subject ID, COVID-19 status, age in years and sex. The material from the prospective study consisted of cDNA or gDNA derived from T cells, B-cell-depleted T cells, or PBMCs. Where available, HLA class I and class II types were obtained from metadata supplied by the sample provider rather than from assay-based typing.

TCRbeta CDR3 regions were amplified from genomic DNA using the immunoSEQ Assay, a bias-controlled multiplex PCR. The published analysis was carried out like this. The number of nucleated cells in each sample was estimated from the amplification of reference gene primers within the assay. To quantify the absolute abundance of each unique TCRbeta CDR3 rearrangement, sequence reads were collapsed and filtered. Productive Simpson clonality was computed per sample as the square root of Simpson's diversity index over productive rearrangements. This is the immuneACCESS table as TCRdb keeps it, with only in-frame sequences that have V and J called. A part of the clones is gone; compared with another copy, unresolved V genes explain less than half, and the rest is unexplained. The V and J calls and clone size come from that table; D and trimming were worked out from the DNA. A total of roughly 73,000 clones appear in this sample, about 91% of them only once. The ten most abundant clones make up roughly 9% of the sample.

The collaborating institutions used their own protocols to collect whole blood in K2EDTA tubes. For TCRbeta analysis, collaborator samples were shipped as frozen whole blood, as isolated PBMCs, or as DNA extracted from either sample type. Remarks on this clone: Its antigen is currently not known. Nothing much larger sits one base from this clone, and base qualities are not available.

The research as a whole found: How much clinical and demographic metadata was included differed by source and by participant, and the metadata was provided uncurated.

Relative to germline, V is 5 bases shorter and J is 5 bases shorter, with 8 bases between their ends. From the cysteine through the phenylalanine, the CDR3 covers 12 amino acids. CDR3 DNA is the only sequence kept; it has 36 bases, read in frame from the first base. The germline V gene specifies LGHNT as CDR1 and FRNRAP as CDR2. The receptor comes from a man older than 75 with acute or convalescent COVID-19. The chain couples TRBV12-5 to TRBJ2-3; no D gene can be assigned with confidence. Sample: peripheral blood. The sequenced DNA is TGTGCTAGTGGTCTCGCGATAGATACGCAGTATTTT. The resulting protein is CASGLAIDTQYF.